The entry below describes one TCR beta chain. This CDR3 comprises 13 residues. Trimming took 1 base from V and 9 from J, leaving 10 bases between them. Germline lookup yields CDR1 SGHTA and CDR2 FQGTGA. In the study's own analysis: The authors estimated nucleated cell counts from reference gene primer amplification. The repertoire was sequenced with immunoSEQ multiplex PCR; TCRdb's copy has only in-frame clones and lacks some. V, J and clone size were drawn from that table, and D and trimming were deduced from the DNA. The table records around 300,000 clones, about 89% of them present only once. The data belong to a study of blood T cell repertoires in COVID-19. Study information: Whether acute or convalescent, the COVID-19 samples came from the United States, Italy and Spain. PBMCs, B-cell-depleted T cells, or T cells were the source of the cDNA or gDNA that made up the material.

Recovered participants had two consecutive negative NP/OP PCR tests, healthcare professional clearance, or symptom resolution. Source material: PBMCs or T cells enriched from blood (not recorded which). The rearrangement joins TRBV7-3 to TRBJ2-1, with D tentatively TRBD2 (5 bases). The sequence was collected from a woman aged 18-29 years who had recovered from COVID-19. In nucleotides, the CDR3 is TGTGCCAGCAGCTTAAACGGTGAGGGTGAGCAGTTCTTC. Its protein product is CASSLNGEGEQFF.